This TCR beta chain was captured by sequencing in a study of T cells in tumors after PD-1 blockade. The overall study: Excluded were patients with checkpoint blockade, immunosuppressants, or radiotherapy or other anti-cancer therapy within 4 weeks. Patients received pembrolizumab 200 mg every 3 weeks or cemiplimab 350 mg every 2 weeks. During anti-PD-1 treatment, some patients continued daily vismodegib 150 mg. Regarding the study as a whole: Blood contained about 40% of the tumor's TCR clonotypes.

A single count supports this clone. Its antigen is not known. Assay used: immunoSEQ multiplex PCR; TCRdb lists only in-frame clones, some missing. The sample records some 48,000 clones, just under 80% being singletons. Trimming took off 5 bases at V and 4 bases at J, with 8 bases between the two ends. This CDR3 has 12 amino acids. Germline loops: CDR1 LNHDA, CDR2 SQIVND (reference sequence). The source was PBMCs, collected before anti-PD-1 treatment. V usage is TRBV19 and J usage is TRBJ1-1; D is uncertain. The sequence was collected from a human donor with basal cell carcinoma. The CDR3 region has the DNA TGTGCCAGTAGTCCTCGAAGCACTGAAGCTTTCTTT. Protein product: CASSPRSTEAFF.